The clone carrying this TCR beta chain was observed a handful of times. The antigen remains undetermined. This entry comes from a study of blood T cell dynamics during melanoma immunotherapy. The study, taken as a whole, reports: PBMC repertoires of eventual disease-control patients split at W3 into clonality or diversity gains. It remained unknown if the driving T cell clones were melanoma-specific.

Using immunoSEQ multiplex PCR, the repertoire was profiled, and TCRdb retains in-frame clones only, with some absent. The sample includes about 11,000 clones, 70% to 90% seen only once; the top ten take roughly 6.8%. Time point noted: week 3, after first cycle of checkpoint inhibitor. Disease control meant complete response, partial response or stable disease at 12 weeks. The CDR3 length is 15 residues. Unmatched junction bases numbered 10, after V lost 5 bases and J lost 5 bases. Germline values: CDR1 SGDLS, CDR2 YYNGEE. The gene calls are TRBV9 and TRBJ2-1, with 7 positions matching TRBD1. The clonotype was recovered from a human donor with melanoma. The sequencing here drew on blood, taken from a patient treated with checkpoint blockade. The CDR3 loop reads CASSGEGGYHNEQFF. CDR3 nucleotides: TGTGCCAGCAGTGGTGAAGGGGGCTACCACAATGAGCAGTTCTTC.